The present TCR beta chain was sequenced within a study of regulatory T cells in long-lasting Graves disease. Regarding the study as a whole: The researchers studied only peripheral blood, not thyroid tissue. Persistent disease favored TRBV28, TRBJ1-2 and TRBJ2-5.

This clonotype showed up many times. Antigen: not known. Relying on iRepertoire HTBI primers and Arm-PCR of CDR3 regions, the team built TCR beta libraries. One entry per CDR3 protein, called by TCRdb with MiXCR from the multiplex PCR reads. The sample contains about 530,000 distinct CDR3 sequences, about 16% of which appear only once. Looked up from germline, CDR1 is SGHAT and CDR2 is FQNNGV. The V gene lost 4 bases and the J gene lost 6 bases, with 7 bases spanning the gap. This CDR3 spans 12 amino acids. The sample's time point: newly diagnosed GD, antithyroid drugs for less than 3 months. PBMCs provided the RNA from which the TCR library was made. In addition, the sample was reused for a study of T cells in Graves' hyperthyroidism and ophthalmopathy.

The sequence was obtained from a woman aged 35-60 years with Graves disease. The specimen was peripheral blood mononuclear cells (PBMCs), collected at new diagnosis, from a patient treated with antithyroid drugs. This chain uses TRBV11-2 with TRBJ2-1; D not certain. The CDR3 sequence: CASSSRGNEQFF. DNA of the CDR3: TGTGCCAGCAGCTCTAGAGGCAATGAGCAGTTCTTC. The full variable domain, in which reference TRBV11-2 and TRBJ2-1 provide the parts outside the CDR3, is EAGVAQSPRYKIIEKRQSVAFWCNPISGHATLYWYQQILGQGPKLLIQFQNNGVVDDSQLPKDRFSAERLKGVDSTLKIQPAKLEDSAVYLCASSSRGNEQFFGPGTRLTVL.